This TCR beta chain was recovered during a study of blood T cell repertoires in COVID-19. Study background: The study drew acute and convalescent COVID-19 samples from the United States, Italy and Spain. Sources were T cells, B-cell-depleted T cells, or PBMCs; the material itself was cDNA or gDNA.

A note on this clone: Within the sample, other DNA sequences also encode this same CDR3.

V was shortened by 3 bases and J by 5 bases, with 7 bases between the two germline ends. Germline V lookup: CDR1 MDHEN, CDR2 SYDVKM. The CDR3 length is 12 residues. Cohorts were determined from participant-reported clinical history. Donors in Cohort 3 counted as recovered after two negative PCRs, clearance, or symptom resolution. Clones were sequenced by immunoSEQ multiplex PCR, and TCRdb holds only the in-frame ones, with some missing. Of 310,000 or so clones detected, 87% appear once; the ten largest clones hold just under 9%. The material sequenced was PBMCs or T cells enriched from blood (not recorded which). This chain uses TRBV28 with TRBJ1-2; D is ambiguous. The TCR was taken from a woman aged 18-29 years who had recovered from COVID-19. CDR3 bases: TGTGCCAGCAGTTTGGGAGTGTATGGCTACACCTTC. This encodes CASSLGVYGYTF.